This T cell receptor (beta chain) was observed in a study of blood T cell repertoires in COVID-19. Per the authors' pipeline: Amplifying reference gene primers gave estimates of nucleated cell counts. Sequencing was performed with immunoSEQ multiplex PCR; in TCRdb, only in-frame clones are kept and a portion is missing. V and J calls plus clone size are reproduced from that table; the DNA served to infer D and trimming. The table lists tens of thousands of clones, 60% to 85% of them singletons, with approximately 18% in the top ten. The CDR3 is made up of 14 amino acids. J lost 4 bases, V lost 3 bases, and 2 bases had no gene match. Germline V lookup: CDR1 SGHRS, CDR2 YFSETQ.

This chain links TRBV5-1 with TRBJ1-5; 9 positions agree with TRBD1. The sample taken for sequencing was peripheral blood. This sequence originates from a man between 25 and 39 years old with COVID-19, enrolled during active disease. Here the CDR3 reads CASSSGTGNQPQHF. For the CDR3, the DNA is TGCGCCAGCAGCTCCGGGACAGGGAATCAGCCCCAGCATTTT.